These 17 T cell receptor beta chains came from one sample sequenced in a study of CD8 T cells in ankylosing spondylitis (dated by TCRdb to the late 2010s). The receptor library was made with 5' RACE. The instrument given in TCRdb is Illumina HiSeq 2500. TCRdb trimmed the raw reads at Q25, called clones with MiXCR and kept productive beta chains. For every CDR3 protein sequence, its rows merge into one entry that carries the most common genes and DNA. The sample contains roughly 46,000 distinct CDR3 sequences, about 4.2% of them found a single time. Of the sample, roughly 4.2% falls within the top ten clones. Material: blood, either unsorted or a sorted T cell fraction (not recorded which). The origin of the receptors is a female donor with ankylosing spondylitis or in good health (not recorded which).

This clonotype has at least ten counts. The CDR3 protein is CASSGDSFTDTQYF. The DNA for the CDR3 is TGTGCCAGCAGCGGGGACAGCTTCACAGATACGCAGTATTTT. This sequence joins TRBV9 and TRBJ2-3; 7 nucleotides line up with TRBD1. Trimming took 3 bases from V and 2 from J; bases not matched to a gene: 3. Germline CDR1 SGDLS, CDR2 YYNGEE. There are 14 residues in the CDR3.

This clonotype was seen ten or more times. The chain is built from TRBV9 and TRBJ2-5; possible D gene TRBD1, 5 bases. CDR1 is SGDLS, CDR2 YYNGEE, per germline. The V and J ends lost 1 base and 3 bases respectively, with 7 bases between them. This CDR3 spans 13 amino acids. CDR3 sequence (DNA): TGTGCCAGCAGCGTAATGACAGAAGAGACCCAGTACTTC. This encodes CASSVMTEETQYF.

This clonotype was counted only a few times. This chain joins TRBV9 and TRBJ2-1; D is ambiguous. The ends were cut back, 2 bases at V and 8 bases at J, with 14 bases in the middle. There are 14 residues in the CDR3. Germline CDR1 and CDR2: SGDLS and YYNGEE. The DNA for the CDR3 is TGTGCCAGCAGCGTGGGGTTGGGCTCGGATGAGCAGTTCTTC. Translation: CASSVGLGSDEQFF.

This clonotype was recorded at least ten times. The CDR3 here is CASSVVSNTGELFF. CDR3 nucleotides: TGTGCCAGCAGCGTAGTAAGTAACACCGGGGAGCTGTTTTTT. The chain employs TRBV9 and TRBJ2-2; D is undetermined. V was trimmed by 0 bases and J by 2 bases, leaving 5 bases between them. Germline lookup yields CDR1 SGDLS and CDR2 YYNGEE. The CDR3 spans 14 residues.

This clonotype has a count of ten or more. V is TRBV9 and J is TRBJ2-7; TRBD2 matches at 12 bases. CDR1 is SGDLS and CDR2 is YYNGEE in the germline V gene. The CDR3 spans 15 residues. The V and J ends lost 1 base and 7 bases, in that order; junction bases with no gene match: 6. CDR3 sequence reads: CASSVTSGGPGEQYF. CDR3 coding DNA: TGTGCCAGCAGCGTAACTAGCGGGGGGCCGGGGGAGCAGTACTTC.

This clonotype appeared many times. The chain combines TRBV9 with TRBJ1-1; D is possibly TRBD1 (6 bases). The CDR3 is made up of 15 amino acids. Germline V gene data show CDR1 as SGDLS and CDR2 as YYNGEE. Trimming took 3 bases from V and 0 from J, leaving 12 bases between them. The CDR3 coding sequence is TGTGCCAGCAGCGCCACAGGGTCCATGAACACTGAAGCTTTCTTT. Translation: CASSATGSMNTEAFF.

This clonotype was detected many times. The chain recombines TRBV9 with TRBJ2-7; 13 nucleotides match TRBD2. This CDR3 comprises 15 residues. Looked up from germline, CDR1 is SGDLS and CDR2 is YYNGEE. The V gene end was trimmed by 4 bases and the J gene end by 2 bases; junction bases not matched to a gene: 3. Here the CDR3 reads CASSLGLAGAYEQYF. The CDR3 region has the DNA TGTGCCAGCAGCCTCGGACTAGCGGGGGCCTACGAGCAGTACTTC.

Comment on this clonotype: One end of the junction fails to match germline, which may point to a read error. The rearrangement uses TRBV9 and TRBJ1-2, with 9 bases lining up with TRBD1. Germline-derived CDR1 and CDR2 are SGDLS and YYNGEE. The CDR3 runs 16 residues. The CDR3 is CPSSGHGGTGFAGYTF. In DNA form, the CDR3 reads TGTCCCAGCAGCGGTCACGGGGGGACAGGGTTCGCGGGCTACACCTTC. Variable domain in full (rest from reference TRBV9 and TRBJ1-2): DSGVTQTPKHLITATGQRVTLRCSPRSGDLSVYWYQQSLDQGLQFLIQYYNGEERAKGNILERFSAQQFPDLHSELNLSSLELGDSALYFCPSSGHGGTGFAGYTFGSGTRLTVV.

This clonotype was recorded many times. The V call is TRBV9, the J call TRBJ2-5; no clear D. Germline V gives CDR1 SGDLS, CDR2 YYNGEE. The V gene lost 0 bases and the J gene lost 2 bases, with 11 bases spanning the gap. CDR3 size: 15 residues. The CDR3, as DNA: TGTGCCAGCAGCGTAGCTGGGCTAGATCAAGAGACCCAGTACTTC. Protein sequence: CASSVAGLDQETQYF.

This clonotype came up many times. The J gene is TRBJ1-1, the V gene TRBV9; possible D gene TRBD1, 5 bases. Germline V gene lookup returns CDR1 SGDLS and CDR2 YYNGEE. The V and J ends lost 0 bases and 0 bases respectively, with 12 bases between them. This CDR3 is built from 16 residues. As DNA, the CDR3 is TGTGCCAGCAGCGTAGATTACGGGGGAATGAACACTGAAGCTTTCTTT. Residues: CASSVDYGGMNTEAFF.

The J gene is TRBJ2-6, the V gene TRBV9; D possibly corresponds to TRBD2 (6 bases). The germline V gene encodes CDR1 SGDLS and CDR2 YYNGEE. Trimming left V 4 bases short and J 0 bases short, with 14 bases between. This CDR3 is built from 17 residues. The CDR3 is CASSLRDSISGANVLTF. CDR3 nucleotides: TGTGCCAGCAGCCTACGGGACTCTATCTCTGGGGCCAACGTCCTGACTTTC.

The gene calls are TRBV9 and TRBJ2-1; the D gene is possibly TRBD2 (5 bases). The CDR3 runs to 14 residues. V lost 4 bases and J 7 bases, leaving 15 bases between the germline ends. CDR1 is SGDLS and CDR2 is YYNGEE in the germline V gene. The CDR3 DNA is TGTGCCAGCAGCCGTACCCTATTAGCGAATGAGCAGTTCTTC. It encodes CASSRTLLANEQFF.

In this sample, this clonotype turned up many times. J is TRBJ2-7 and V is TRBV9; maybe TRBD1 (5 bases). Germline V gene data show CDR1 as SGDLS and CDR2 as YYNGEE. The CDR3 length is 16 residues. The ends were cut back, 0 bases at V and 0 bases at J, with 13 bases in the middle. The CDR3: CASSVDQGDSSYEQYF. CDR3 DNA sequence: TGTGCCAGCAGCGTAGACCAGGGTGATAGCTCCTACGAGCAGTACTTC.

At least ten counts were recorded for this clonotype. This rearrangement joins TRBV9 to TRBJ2-7; 8 positions match TRBD2. CDR3 length: 15 amino acids. The junction had 6 bases not matched to a gene; V was cut back by 2 bases and J by 2 bases. Per the germline V gene, CDR1 is SGDLS and CDR2 is YYNGEE. As DNA, the CDR3 is TGTGCCAGCAGCGTGACAGCGGGGGACACCTACGAGCAGTACTTC. Translated, it gives CASSVTAGDTYEQYF.

This clonotype was recorded many times. V usage is TRBV9 and J usage is TRBJ1-2; D gene unclear. CDR1 is SGDLS and CDR2 is YYNGEE in the germline V gene. V was cut by 0 bases and J by 8 bases, with 14 bases left in between. The CDR3 has 14 residues. CDR3 protein: CASSVGLGMGGYTF. The CDR3 region has the DNA TGTGCCAGCAGCGTAGGATTGGGGATGGGCGGCTACACCTTC. The full variable domain, with the rest looked up from reference TRBV9 and TRBJ1-2, is DSGVTQTPKHLITATGQRVTLRCSPRSGDLSVYWYQQSLDQGLQFLIQYYNGEERAKGNILERFSAQQFPDLHSELNLSSLELGDSALYFCASSVGLGMGGYTFGSGTRLTVV.

The sample holds many counts of this clonotype. V and J are TRBV9 and TRBJ2-7, with D possibly matching TRBD2 (6 bases). V was cut by 3 bases and J by 2 bases, with 12 bases left in between. Per the germline V gene, CDR1 is SGDLS and CDR2 is YYNGEE. The CDR3 extends over 14 amino acids. The CDR3 region has the DNA TGTGCCAGCAGCGCATGGGGGGAGGCCTACGAGCAGTACTTC. Translated: CASSAWGEAYEQYF. The full variable domain, with the rest looked up from reference TRBV9 and TRBJ2-7, is DSGVTQTPKHLITATGQRVTLRCSPRSGDLSVYWYQQSLDQGLQFLIQYYNGEERAKGNILERFSAQQFPDLHSELNLSSLELGDSALYFCASSAWGEAYEQYFGPGTRLTVT.

This clonotype was found many times. V and J are TRBV9 and TRBJ2-1; 9 bases agree with TRBD1. The CDR3 sequence is 15 residues long. Germline CDR1 and CDR2: SGDLS and YYNGEE. The J segment lost 5 bases and the V segment lost 0 bases, leaving 3 bases of the junction unmatched. The CDR3 loop is CASSVGDRAHNEQFF. The CDR3 region has the DNA TGTGCCAGCAGCGTAGGGGACAGGGCCCACAATGAGCAGTTCTTC. The variable domain in full, with the rest retrieved from reference TRBV9 and TRBJ2-1, is DSGVTQTPKHLITATGQRVTLRCSPRSGDLSVYWYQQSLDQGLQFLIQYYNGEERAKGNILERFSAQQFPDLHSELNLSSLELGDSALYFCASSVGDRAHNEQFFGPGTRLTVL.